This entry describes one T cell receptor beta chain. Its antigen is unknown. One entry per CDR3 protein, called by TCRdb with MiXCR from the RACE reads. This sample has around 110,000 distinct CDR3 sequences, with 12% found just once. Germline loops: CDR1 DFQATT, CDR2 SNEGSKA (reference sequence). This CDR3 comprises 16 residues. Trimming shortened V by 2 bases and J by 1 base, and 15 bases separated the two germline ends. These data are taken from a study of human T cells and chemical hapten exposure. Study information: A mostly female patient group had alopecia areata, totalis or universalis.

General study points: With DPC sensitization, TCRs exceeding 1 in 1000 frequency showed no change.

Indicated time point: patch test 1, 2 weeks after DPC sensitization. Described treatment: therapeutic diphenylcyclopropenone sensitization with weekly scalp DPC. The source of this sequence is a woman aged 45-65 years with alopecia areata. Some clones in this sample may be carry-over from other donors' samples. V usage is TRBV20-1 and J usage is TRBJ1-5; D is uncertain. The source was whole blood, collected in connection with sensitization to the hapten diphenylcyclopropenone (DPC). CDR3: CSARQAPGISNQPQHF. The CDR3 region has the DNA TGCAGTGCTAGACAGGCACCGGGCATCAGCAATCAGCCCCAGCATTTT.